In this sample, the clone carrying this TCR beta chain turned up a few times. This entry comes from a study of tumor T cells in aggressive B-cell lymphoma. Germline CDR1 is LNHDA and CDR2 is SQIVND (reference sequence). The ends were cut back, 5 bases at V and 3 bases at J, with 7 bases in the middle. The CDR3 length is 12 residues. The repertoire was sequenced with immunoSEQ multiplex PCR; TCRdb's copy has only in-frame clones and lacks some. There are about 3,300 clones in the sample; more than 75% occur only once, and 5.8% lies in the top ten. This sequence was found in an adult with diffuse large B cell lymphoma. The chain is built from TRBV19 and TRBJ1-1; unclear D gene. Sequencing was performed on tumor tissue. The chain's CDR3 is CASSWRDTEAFF. The CDR3 nucleotides are TGTGCCAGTAGTTGGAGGGACACTGAAGCTTTCTTT.